This is a list of T cell receptor beta chains from one sample in a study of cytomegalovirus exposure and HLA in healthy donors. The method was immunoSEQ multiplex PCR; TCRdb's version includes in-frame clones alone and lacks a portion of them. The data contain 200,000 to 250,000 clones, 76% of them singletons. Sequences were obtained from PBMCs. These receptors all stem from a man between 18 and 35 years old in good health and CMV-seronegative. CDR3s include the opening cysteine and the closing phenylalanine or tryptophan.

v_call	j_call	cdr3_aa
TRBV30	TRBJ2-1	CAWAFAGEQFF
TRBV29-1	TRBJ2-3	CSVRLAGTDTQYF
TRBV27	TRBJ1-1	CASSLSTGAVNTEAFF
TRBV28	TRBJ2-1	CASGLAVSYNEQFF
TRBV4-1	TRBJ2-3	CASSQGTSGSDTQYF
TRBV6-1	TRBJ1-1	CASSSGTALLEAFF
TRBV6-5	TRBJ1-5	CASSYSDRGDQPQHF
TRBV2	TRBJ1-5	CASRSGGFSNQPQHF
TRBV5-4	TRBJ2-7	CASSSLDRLDEQYF
TRBV7-9	TRBJ2-1	CASRTSGSSYNEQFF
TRBV19	TRBJ1-1	CASSTPWTGEAFF
TRBV5-4	TRBJ1-1	CASSPTGAPEAFF
TRBV10-3	TRBJ2-2	CAIRGLAGVANTGELFF
TRBV7-9	TRBJ1-2	CASSPDSSYGYTF
TRBV5-6	TRBJ2-1	CASSSRIWPQDNNEQFF
TRBV5-1	TRBJ2-2	CASSGTTSGRGELFF
TRBV18	TRBJ2-7	CASSPPNSGGTGQYF
TRBV6-5	TRBJ2-1	CASSYSPTSSNEQFF
TRBV19	TRBJ1-5	CASSIQTGQPQHF
TRBV5-1	TRBJ2-1	CASSPTGGSYNEQFF
TRBV29-1	TRBJ1-2	CSVESATTGRVNYGYTF
TRBV28	TRBJ1-2	CASSLQGNRGYTF
TRBV6-5	TRBJ1-2	CASSYSGTPNYGYTF
TRBV6-6	TRBJ2-1	CASSYEEASSYNEQFF
TRBV9	TRBJ1-5	CASSSTGSQPQHF
TRBV29-1	TRBJ1-5	CSVKTGTGHQPQHF
TRBV4-1	TRBJ2-2	CASSDRGANTGELFF
TRBV10-2	TRBJ1-3	CASSRQGAFSGNTIYF
TRBV5-4	TRBJ2-7	CASSSGTSGIEQYF
TRBV25-1	TRBJ2-3	CASSGRGDTQYF
TRBV5-4	TRBJ2-3	CASRREIGTDTQYF
TRBV6-5	TRBJ1-5	CASSATGISAQHF
TRBV6-1	TRBJ2-3	CASSGLRGEVGTDTQYF
TRBV18	TRBJ1-2	CASSPRLPVNYGYTF
TRBV16	TRBJ2-2	CASSPTGSNTGELFF
TRBV19	TRBJ1-3	CASNPGDRGNTIYF
TRBV15	TRBJ2-5	CATSVGQKFQTQYF
TRBV10-3	TRBJ1-2	CAIQGEYGYTF
TRBV6-5	TRBJ2-5	CASSRRTWETQYF
TRBV5-1	TRBJ1-4	CASSTGGARGLDEKLFF
TRBV2	TRBJ2-7	CASSFGRGGIGEQYF
TRBV2	TRBJ2-6	CASSRGQDLFSGANVLTF
TRBV2	TRBJ2-7	CASSERTGTGNHEQYF
TRBV27	TRBJ2-7	CASSLSPQLEEQYF
TRBV11-2	TRBJ2-7	CASSLGAYEQYF
TRBV20-1	TRBJ2-7	CSASYSYEQYF